These T cell receptor beta chains were read from a single sample in a study of T cells after yellow fever vaccination. Using its own MiXCR run on the 5' RACE reads, TCRdb lists one record per CDR3 protein. The sample consists of under 200,000 distinct CDR3 sequences, around 7.3% of them appearing once. The sequences come from CD4+ T cells sorted from PBMCs, collected 5 to 6 days after the first yellow fever vaccination. The receptors derive from a man aged 18 to 35 who received the YFV17D yellow fever vaccine. The CDR3 runs from the conserved cysteine through the conserved F or W. The D gene is left open where the match is weak. Not every row has a clone size; where given, it reads once, few, many or a size class.

CDR3 DNA,CDR3 protein,D gene,clone size,J gene,V gene
TGCGCCAGCAGCTTGTTGATGGTGGCAGGCTCTGGGGCCAACGTCCTGACTTTC,CASSLLMVAGSGANVLTF,-,many,TRBJ2-6,TRBV5-1
TGTGCCACCCTCAACAGGGGTAACACCGGGGAGCTGTTTTTT,CATLNRGNTGELFF,TRBD1,many,TRBJ2-2,TRBV19
TGTGCCAGCAGCTTAGACTCAGCGGGGCAGTTCTTC,CASSLDSAGQFF,-,many,TRBJ2-1,TRBV11-2
TGTGCCAGCAGCTTAGTCGCTGGGAGCTATGGCTACACCTTC,CASSLVAGSYGYTF,-,many,TRBJ1-2,TRBV7-9
TGTGCCAGCAACGGGGAGAGCAATCAGCCCCAGCATTTT,CASNGESNQPQHF,-,-,TRBJ1-5,TRBV2
TGTGCCAGCAGTTCCGTTGGGGATACGCAGTATTTT,CASSSVGDTQYF,-,many,TRBJ2-3,TRBV28
TGCAGGGCATCTACTGGACAGGGGACTAACTATGGCTACACCTTC,CRASTGQGTNYGYTF,TRBD1,-,TRBJ1-2,TRBV20-1
TGTGCCAGCAGTATTGCCGGGACAGGGGGAGATACGCAGTATTTT,CASSIAGTGGDTQYF,TRBD1,many,TRBJ2-3,TRBV28
TGCAGTGCTAGCCGAACAGGGAACCAAGAGACCCAGTACTTC,CSASRTGNQETQYF,-,many,TRBJ2-5,TRBV20-1
TGCGCCAGCAGCTTGGTTCGGACAGGGGATAACGAGCAGTACTTC,CASSLVRTGDNEQYF,TRBD1,many,TRBJ2-7,TRBV5-1
TGTGCCAGCAGCCCCCTCCGCGGGGGCAACCAAGAGACCCAGTACTTC,CASSPLRGGNQETQYF,-,few,TRBJ2-5,TRBV7-7
TGCGCCAGCAGCTCCGGGACCCTAGGTGGCTACACCTTC,CASSSGTLGGYTF,-,medium-sized,TRBJ1-2,TRBV5-1
TGCGCCAGCAGCCAAGATAGGGGGGCAGATGAAGCTTTCTTT,CASSQDRGADEAFF,-,many,TRBJ1-1,TRBV4-3
TGCGCCAGCAGCCAAGAGGAGGGGTCCTACAATGAGCAGTTCTTC,CASSQEEGSYNEQFF,-,many,TRBJ2-1,TRBV4-3
TGTGCCAGCAGCTTGGGGGACACTTCTGGGGCCAACGTCCTGACTTTC,CASSLGDTSGANVLTF,-,many,TRBJ2-6,TRBV7-9
TGTGCCAGCAGGAGAAACACCGGGGAGCTGTTTTTT,CASRRNTGELFF,-,many,TRBJ2-2,TRBV11-3
TGTGCCAGCACTTTCTGGTATCGAAATCGAGCGGAGGATCAGCCCCAGCATTTT,CASTFWYRNRAEDQPQHF,-,many,TRBJ1-5,TRBV6-5
TGTGCCAGCAGTTACGGGGGCGCAGGCACAGATACGCAGTATTTT,CASSYGGAGTDTQYF,-,many,TRBJ2-3,TRBV6-2/TRBV6-3